These T cell receptor beta chains were read from a single sample in a study of blood T cell repertoires in COVID-19. The table came from immunoSEQ multiplex PCR; TCRdb's copy has only in-frame clones and leaves some out. The table shows 350,000 to 550,000 clones, with roughly 90% occurring only once. The sample taken for sequencing was peripheral blood. These receptors all come from a woman aged 25 to 39 with acute or convalescent COVID-19. CDR3s include the opening cysteine and the closing phenylalanine or tryptophan. A D gene is named only where the DNA matches it firmly. Clone sizes are given selectively: once, few, many, or a class where the clone is expanded.

once TRBD1 TRBJ2-3 TRBV5-1 TGCGCCAGCAGCATAACAGGGGGCGTCACAGATACGCAGTATTTT CASSITGGVTDTQYF
. . TRBJ2-7 TRBV29-1 TGCAGCGTTGTGATTAGCTACGAGCAGTACTTC CSVVISYEQYF
. . TRBJ2-1 TRBV10-1 TGCGCCAGCAGCCAGGACAGGGAGGGAGTATCAATTGAGCAGTTCTTC CASSQDREGVSIEQFF
. TRBD1 TRBJ2-3 TRBV6-1 TGTGCCAGCAGTGAATTCTACAGGGGTACAGATACGCAGTATTTT CASSEFYRGTDTQYF
. TRBD1 TRBJ2-7 TRBV30 TGTGCCTGGAAAACCGGGACAGGGGGCGCCTACGAGCAGTACTTC CAWKTGTGGAYEQYF
. . TRBJ2-1 TRBV6-6 TGTGCCAGCAGTTACTCAACAGGGTTAGGTGAGCAGTTCTTC CASSYSTGLGEQFF
. . TRBJ2-7 TRBV7-9 TGTGCCAGCAGCTCAGGGGTTGGCGAGCAGTACTTC CASSSGVGEQYF
. . TRBJ1-4 TRBV23-1 TGCGCCAGCCGCCAACCGGGACATCCTAATGAAAAACTGTTTTTT CASRQPGHPNEKLFF
few TRBD1 TRBJ1-6 TRBV19 TGTGCCAGTAGTACCCGGGACAGTGACAATTCACCCCTCCACTTT CASSTRDSDNSPLHF
. TRBD1 TRBJ2-2 TRBV7-9 TGTGCCAGCAGCTTGAGGAGACGGGACAGGGTAGGAACCGGGGAGCTGTTTTTT CASSLRRRDRVGTGELFF